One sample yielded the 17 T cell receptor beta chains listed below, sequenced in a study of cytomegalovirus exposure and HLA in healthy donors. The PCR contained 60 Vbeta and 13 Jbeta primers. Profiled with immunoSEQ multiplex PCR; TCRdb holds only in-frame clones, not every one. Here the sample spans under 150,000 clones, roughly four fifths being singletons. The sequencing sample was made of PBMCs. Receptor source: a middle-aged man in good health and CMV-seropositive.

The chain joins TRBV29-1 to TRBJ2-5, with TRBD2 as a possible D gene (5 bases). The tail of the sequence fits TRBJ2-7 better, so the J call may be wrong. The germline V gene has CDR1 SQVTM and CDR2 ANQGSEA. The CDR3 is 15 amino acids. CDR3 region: CSVEDRGRVSYEQYF. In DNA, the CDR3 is TGCAGCGTTGAAGACCGCGGGCGGGTAAGCTACGAGCAGTACTTC.

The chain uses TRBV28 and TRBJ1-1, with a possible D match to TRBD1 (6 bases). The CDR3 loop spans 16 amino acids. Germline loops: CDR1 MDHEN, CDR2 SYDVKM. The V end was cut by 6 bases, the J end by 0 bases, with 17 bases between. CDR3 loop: CASSSYRERLNTEAFF. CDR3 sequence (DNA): TGTGCCAGCAGCTCCTACAGGGAAAGACTGAACACTGAAGCTTTCTTT.

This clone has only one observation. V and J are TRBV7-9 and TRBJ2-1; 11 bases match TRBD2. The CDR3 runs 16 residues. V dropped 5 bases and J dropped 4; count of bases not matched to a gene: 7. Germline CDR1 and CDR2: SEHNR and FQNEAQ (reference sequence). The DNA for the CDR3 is TGTGCCAGCAGCCCACGAGGGACTAGCGGTTACAATGAGCAGTTCTTC. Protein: CASSPRGTSGYNEQFF. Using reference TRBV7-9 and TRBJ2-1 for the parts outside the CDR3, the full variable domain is DTGVSQNPRHKITKRGQNVTFRCDPISEHNRLYWYRQTLGQGPEFLTYFQNEAQLEKSRLLSDRFSAERPKGSFSTLEIQRTEQGDSAMYLCASSPRGTSGYNEQFFGPGTRLTVL.

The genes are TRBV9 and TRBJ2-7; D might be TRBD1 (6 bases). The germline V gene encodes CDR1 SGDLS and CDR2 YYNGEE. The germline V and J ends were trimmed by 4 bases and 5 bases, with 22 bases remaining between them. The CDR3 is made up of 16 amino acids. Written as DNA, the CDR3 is TGTGCCAGCAGCCCCCAAGTTCAGGGGTGGCTGAACGAGCAGTACTTC. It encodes CASSPQVQGWLNEQYF.

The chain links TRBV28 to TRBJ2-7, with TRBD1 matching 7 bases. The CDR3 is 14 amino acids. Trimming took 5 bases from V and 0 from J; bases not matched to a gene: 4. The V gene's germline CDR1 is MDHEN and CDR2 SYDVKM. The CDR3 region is CASSPRDSSYEQYF. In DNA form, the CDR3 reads TGTGCCAGCAGTCCCCGGGACAGCTCCTACGAGCAGTACTTC.

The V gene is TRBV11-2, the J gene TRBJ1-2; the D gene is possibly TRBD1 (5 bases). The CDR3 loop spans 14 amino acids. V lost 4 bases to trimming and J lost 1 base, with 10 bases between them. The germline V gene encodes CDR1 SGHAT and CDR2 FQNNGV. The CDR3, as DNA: TGTGCCAGCAGCTCGTCCGGGGGTAACTATGGCTACACCTTC. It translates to CASSSSGGNYGYTF.

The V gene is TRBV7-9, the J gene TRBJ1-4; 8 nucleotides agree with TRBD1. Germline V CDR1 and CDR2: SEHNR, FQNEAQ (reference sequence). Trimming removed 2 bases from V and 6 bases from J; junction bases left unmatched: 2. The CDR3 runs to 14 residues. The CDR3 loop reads CASSLTGGHEKLFF. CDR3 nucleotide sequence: TGTGCCAGCAGCTTAACAGGGGGTCATGAAAAACTGTTTTTT.

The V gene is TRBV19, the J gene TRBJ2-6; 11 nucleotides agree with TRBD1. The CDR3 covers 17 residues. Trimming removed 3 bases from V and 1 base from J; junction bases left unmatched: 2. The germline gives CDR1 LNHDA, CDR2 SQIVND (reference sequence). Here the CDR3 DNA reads TGTGCCAGTAGTATGGGACAGGGGGTGTCTGGGGCCAACGTCCTGACTTTC. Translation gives CASSMGQGVSGANVLTF.

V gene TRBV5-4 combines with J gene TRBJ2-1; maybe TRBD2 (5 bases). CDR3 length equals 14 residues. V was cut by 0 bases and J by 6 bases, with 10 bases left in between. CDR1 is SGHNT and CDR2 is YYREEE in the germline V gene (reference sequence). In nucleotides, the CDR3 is TGTGCCAGCAGCTTGGCCGCGACTACCAATGAGCAGTTCTTC. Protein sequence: CASSLAATTNEQFF. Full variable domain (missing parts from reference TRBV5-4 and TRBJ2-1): ETGVTQSPTHLIKTRGQQVTLRCSSQSGHNTVSWYQQALGQGPQFIFQYYREEENGRGNFPPRFSGLQFPNYSSELNVNALELDDSALYLCASSLAATTNEQFFGPGTRLTVL.

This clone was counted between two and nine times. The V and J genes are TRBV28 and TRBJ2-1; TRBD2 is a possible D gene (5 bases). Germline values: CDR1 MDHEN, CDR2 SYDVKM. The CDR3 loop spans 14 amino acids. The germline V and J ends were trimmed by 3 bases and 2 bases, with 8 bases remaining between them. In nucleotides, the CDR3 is TGTGCCAGCAGTTTGGTCGGGGCCTACAATGAGCAGTTCTTC. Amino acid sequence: CASSLVGAYNEQFF.

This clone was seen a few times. CDR3 in amino acids: CASSRLAEYTDTQYF. CDR3 coding DNA: TGTGCCAGCAGTCGACTAGCGGAATACACAGATACGCAGTATTTT. This chain joins TRBV6-1 and TRBJ2-3, with TRBD2 matching over 9 bases. With V trimmed by 5 bases and J by 2 bases, 5 bases remained unmatched. This CDR3 is 15 amino acids long. CDR1 MNHNS and CDR2 SASEGT come from the germline V gene.

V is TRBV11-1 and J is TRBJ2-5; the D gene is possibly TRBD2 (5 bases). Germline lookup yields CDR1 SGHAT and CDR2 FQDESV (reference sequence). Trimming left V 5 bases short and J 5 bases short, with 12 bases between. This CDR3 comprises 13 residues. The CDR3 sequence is CASSPRGGETQYF. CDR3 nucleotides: TGTGCCAGCAGCCCCCGGGGTGGGGAGACCCAGTACTTC.

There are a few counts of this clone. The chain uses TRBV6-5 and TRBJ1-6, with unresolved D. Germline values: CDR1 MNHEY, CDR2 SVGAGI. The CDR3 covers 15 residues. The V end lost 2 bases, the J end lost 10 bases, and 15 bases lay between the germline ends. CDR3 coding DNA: TGTGCCAGCAGTTACGGGGAGCGGGTTGAGTCACCCCTCCACTTT. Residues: CASSYGERVESPLHF.

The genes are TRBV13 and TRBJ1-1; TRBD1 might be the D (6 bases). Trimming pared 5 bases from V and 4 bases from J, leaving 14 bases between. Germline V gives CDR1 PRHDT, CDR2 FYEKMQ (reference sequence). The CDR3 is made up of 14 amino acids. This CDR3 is CASSLGTPSTEAFF. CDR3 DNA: TGTGCCAGCAGCCTTGGGACACCGAGCACTGAAGCTTTCTTT.

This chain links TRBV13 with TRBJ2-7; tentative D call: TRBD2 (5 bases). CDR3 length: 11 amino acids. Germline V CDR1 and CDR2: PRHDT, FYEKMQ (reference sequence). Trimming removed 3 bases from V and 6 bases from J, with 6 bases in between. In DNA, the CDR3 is TGTGCCAGCAGCTTCCGGGGCGAGCAGTACTTC. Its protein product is CASSFRGEQYF.

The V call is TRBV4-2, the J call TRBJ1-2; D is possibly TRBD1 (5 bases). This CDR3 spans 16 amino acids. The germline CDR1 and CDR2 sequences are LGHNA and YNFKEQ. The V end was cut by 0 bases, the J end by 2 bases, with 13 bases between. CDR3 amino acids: CASSQDQRGMNYGYTF. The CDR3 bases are TGTGCCAGCAGCCAAGATCAAAGGGGAATGAACTATGGCTACACCTTC.

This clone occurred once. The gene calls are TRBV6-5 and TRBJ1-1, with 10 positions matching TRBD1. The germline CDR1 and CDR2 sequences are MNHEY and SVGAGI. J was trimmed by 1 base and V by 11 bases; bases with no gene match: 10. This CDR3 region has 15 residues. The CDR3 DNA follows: TGTGCCTGCGGGGACAGGGGCGCGGGGAACACTGAAGCTTTCTTT. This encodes CACGDRGAGNTEAFF.